Listed below are T cell receptor beta chains from one sample, sequenced in a study of identical twins. TCRdb analysed the 5' RACE reads with MiXCR anew, one entry per CDR3 protein. Among some 330,000 distinct CDR3 sequences listed, approximately 8.7% were seen once. Source material: naive T cells sorted from blood. The receptor set was obtained from a woman in her forties or fifties in good health. CDR3s include the opening cysteine and the closing phenylalanine or tryptophan. A D gene is named only where the DNA matches it firmly. For some rows the clone size is stated as once, few or many, or as a class when expanded; others skip it.

j_call	clone_size	d_call	v_call	cdr3_aa	cdr3_nt
TRBJ2-1	-	-	TRBV20-1	CSASRPVGQFF	TGCAGTGCTAGCCGTCCCGTCGGGCAGTTCTTC
TRBJ1-2	-	-	TRBV29-1	CSVEAPGPYYGYTF	TGCAGCGTTGAAGCCCCCGGGCCCTACTATGGCTACACCTTC
TRBJ2-1	-	-	TRBV12-3/TRBV12-4	CASSITGSEQFF	TGTGCCAGCAGTATAACGGGGTCTGAGCAGTTCTTC
TRBJ1-1	many	-	TRBV5-1	CASSLPGRAEAFF	TGCGCCAGCAGCTTACCGGGGAGAGCCGAAGCTTTCTTT
TRBJ1-1	-	-	TRBV6-5	CASSYNLGGLGGRAFF	TGTGCCAGCAGTTACAACTTGGGAGGGCTTGGAGGCAGGGCTTTCTTT
TRBJ2-5	many	-	TRBV6-5	CASSRNQETQYF	TGTGCCAGCAGTAGAAACCAAGAGACCCAGTACTTC
TRBJ1-1	many	-	TRBV12-3/TRBV12-4	CASRAGLNTEAFF	TGTGCCAGCAGAGCGGGGCTCAACACTGAAGCTTTCTTT
TRBJ2-1	few	-	TRBV11-2	CASSLKLPLYSGNEQFF	TGTGCCAGCAGCTTAAAGTTGCCCTTATATAGCGGCAATGAGCAGTTCTTC
TRBJ2-5	-	TRBD2	TRBV29-1	CSVELAGVGETQYF	TGCAGCGTTGAGCTAGCGGGAGTTGGTGAGACCCAGTACTTC
TRBJ1-5	many	TRBD1	TRBV5-1	CASSDPGQLGQPQHF	TGCGCCAGCAGCGACCCGGGACAGTTGGGCCAGCCCCAGCATTTT
TRBJ1-6	many	TRBD1	TRBV12-3/TRBV12-4	CASSLLTGGESPLHF	TGTGCCAGCAGTCTTCTCACAGGGGGCGAGTCACCCCTCCACTTT
TRBJ2-1	-	TRBD2	TRBV24-1	CATSDPGLAGASDEQFF	TGTGCCACCAGTGATCCCGGACTAGCGGGAGCCTCGGATGAGCAGTTCTTC
TRBJ2-7	-	TRBD2	TRBV28	CASSLFKRGSYEQYF	TGTGCCAGCAGTTTATTCAAGCGGGGGTCCTACGAGCAGTACTTC
TRBJ2-2	few	-	TRBV20-1	CSARGTVNTGELFF	TGCAGTGCGCGGGGGACAGTAAACACCGGGGAGCTGTTTTTT
TRBJ2-2	few	-	TRBV9	CASSGIGPGELFF	TGTGCCAGCAGCGGGATCGGTCCCGGGGAGCTGTTTTTT
TRBJ2-1	many	-	TRBV24-1	CATSDGLNEQFF	TGTGCCACCAGCGATGGCTTGAATGAGCAGTTCTTC
TRBJ2-2	many	-	TRBV10-2	CASSQLARVTGELFF	TGCGCCAGCAGCCAACTAGCTAGGGTCACCGGGGAGCTGTTTTTT
TRBJ2-3	-	-	TRBV24-1	CATSDLGPSNTQYF	TGTGCCACCAGTGACCTCGGACCGTCCAATACGCAGTATTTT
TRBJ2-5	-	-	TRBV5-1	CASSLVGGSQETQYF	TGCGCCAGCAGCTTGGTGGGGGGATCGCAAGAGACCCAGTACTTC
TRBJ2-3	-	-	TRBV25-1	CASSEFRFADTQYF	TGTGCCAGCAGTGAATTTAGGTTCGCAGATACGCAGTATTTT
TRBJ1-1	-	-	TRBV5-4	CASSPPRGAGTEAFF	TGTGCCAGCAGCCCCCCCCGAGGGGCGGGGACTGAAGCTTTCTTT
TRBJ1-1	many	-	TRBV6-5	CASSYVHISGVTEAFF	TGTGCCAGCAGTTACGTTCATATCTCAGGGGTCACTGAAGCTTTCTTT
TRBJ2-4	-	TRBD2	TRBV10-3	CAISAGTSGTLAKNIQYF	TGTGCCATCAGTGCGGGGACTAGCGGGACTCTAGCCAAAAACATTCAGTACTTC
TRBJ1-2	many	TRBD1	TRBV29-1	CSELTGGGYTF	TGCAGCGAGCTAACAGGGGGCGGCTACACCTTC
TRBJ1-1	-	-	TRBV19	CASSILQVAFF	TGTGCCAGTAGTATCCTTCAAGTGGCTTTCTTT
TRBJ2-1	few	TRBD1	TRBV19	CANRGYNEQFF	TGTGCCAACAGGGGTTACAATGAGCAGTTCTTC
TRBJ2-3	many	-	TRBV5-1	CASSLRGMRTDTQYF	TGCGCCAGCAGCTTAAGGGGGATGAGGACAGATACGCAGTATTTT
TRBJ2-1	few	-	TRBV20-1	CSASPRLVGVNEQFF	TGCAGTGCTAGTCCCCGACTAGTAGGGGTAAATGAGCAGTTCTTC
TRBJ2-2	-	TRBD1	TRBV25-1	CASSEPDRAGELFF	TGTGCCAGCAGTGAACCCGACAGGGCCGGGGAGCTGTTTTTT
TRBJ1-1	many	-	TRBV19	CASSKTNTEAFF	TGTGCCAGTAGTAAGACGAACACTGAAGCTTTCTTT
TRBJ2-5	many	-	TRBV10-3	CATRGQGETQYF	TGTGCCACCAGAGGGCAGGGGGAGACCCAGTACTTC
TRBJ1-1	many	TRBD1	TRBV20-1	CSARLPGGRNTEAFF	TGCAGTGCTAGGCTTCCAGGGGGGAGAAACACTGAAGCTTTCTTT
TRBJ1-4	-	-	TRBV12-3/TRBV12-4	CASSPPAHKLFF	TGTGCCAGCAGCCCACCAGCACATAAACTGTTTTTT
TRBJ2-5	-	TRBD1	TRBV29-1	CSGRTGGVETQYF	TGCAGCGGACGGACAGGGGGAGTTGAGACCCAGTACTTC
TRBJ1-6	many	-	TRBV5-1	CASSLVGDSPLHF	TGCGCCAGCAGCTTGGTAGGGGATTCACCCCTCCACTTT
TRBJ2-3	-	-	TRBV6-6	CASSYVLRSDTQYF	TGTGCCAGCAGTTACGTCCTGCGGTCAGATACGCAGTATTTT
TRBJ1-1	many	TRBD1	TRBV5-6	CASSLERGQMNTEAFF	TGTGCCAGCAGCTTGGAAAGGGGACAGATGAACACTGAAGCTTTCTTT
TRBJ2-1	few	-	TRBV12-3/TRBV12-4	CASSAYSGISYNEQFF	TGTGCCAGCAGTGCTTATAGCGGCATCTCCTACAATGAGCAGTTCTTC
TRBJ2-5	many	-	TRBV3-1	CASSQDWETQYF	TGTGCCAGCAGCCAAGATTGGGAGACCCAGTACTTC
TRBJ2-1	few	-	TRBV20-1	CSALRPKSSYNEQFF	TGCAGTGCTCTCCGACCGAAAAGCTCCTACAATGAGCAGTTCTTC
TRBJ1-1	many	-	TRBV4-1	CASSRTTGGTEAFF	TGCGCCAGCAGCCGTACCACGGGGGGCACTGAAGCTTTCTTT
TRBJ2-1	many	-	TRBV6-5	CASSYWAGDSYNEQFF	TGTGCCAGCAGTTACTGGGCGGGCGACTCCTACAATGAGCAGTTCTTC
TRBJ2-3	few	-	TRBV24-1	CATSDLSDTSTDTQYF	TGTGCCACCAGTGATTTGAGCGATACGAGCACAGATACGCAGTATTTT
TRBJ2-1	few	-	TRBV7-9	CASSKEGHEQFF	TGTGCCAGCAGTAAGGAGGGCCATGAGCAGTTCTTC
TRBJ2-3	-	TRBD1	TRBV12-3/TRBV12-4	CASSLARGRGRRDTQYF	TGTGCCAGCAGTTTAGCGCGGGGCAGGGGGCGCAGGGATACGCAGTATTTT
TRBJ2-1	many	TRBD2	TRBV11-3	CASSLDEGGSSYNEQFF	TGTGCCAGCAGCTTAGATGAGGGCGGGAGCTCCTACAATGAGCAGTTCTTC
TRBJ2-1	many	-	TRBV29-1	CSVLGGTSYNEQFF	TGCAGCGTTTTAGGAGGAACCTCCTACAATGAGCAGTTCTTC
TRBJ2-2	few	TRBD2	TRBV2	CASSDVTSGSTGELFF	TGTGCCAGCAGTGACGTAACTAGCGGATCCACCGGGGAGCTGTTTTTT